Below are 10 T cell receptor beta chains sequenced from a single sample in a study of control samples from healthy donors and cancer patients. Profiling relied on immunoSEQ multiplex PCR, and the TCRdb table lists in-frame clones only, not all of them. This sample yields about 410,000 clones, of which around 90% are seen a single time; approximately 6.3% belongs to the top ten. The sequenced material came from PBMCs. These receptor sequences come from a man aged 35 to 55 with head and neck cancer.

The J gene is TRBJ2-6, the V gene TRBV7-2; D is unclear. This CDR3 contains 17 residues. V was trimmed by 3 bases and J by 2 bases, leaving 14 bases between them. Germline-derived CDR1 and CDR2 are SGHTA and FQGNSA. CDR3 sequence (DNA): TGTGCCAGCAGCTTTCGACAAGCCCAGGCTGGGGCCAACGTCCTGACTTTC. Translated: CASSFRQAQAGANVLTF.

This clone was counted once. The gene calls are TRBV11-1 and TRBJ2-7; 9 bases map to TRBD1. Germline CDR1 is SGHAT and CDR2 is FQDESV (reference sequence). The junction had 5 bases not matched to a gene; V was cut back by 4 bases and J by 4 bases. The CDR3 is 14 residues long. The CDR3: CASSWDRATYEQYF. As DNA, the CDR3 is TGTGCCAGCAGCTGGGACAGGGCTACTTACGAGCAGTACTTC.

The DNA for the CDR3 is TGCAGCGCAAAGGGGGCCTACGAGCAGTACTTC. Amino acid sequence: CSAKGAYEQYF. The chain recombines TRBV20-1 with TRBJ2-7; tentative D call: TRBD1 (6 bases). This CDR3 comprises 11 residues. CDR1 and CDR2 (germline): DFQATT, SNEGSKA (reference sequence).

This chain joins TRBV28 and TRBJ2-2; D is perhaps TRBD2 (6 bases). This CDR3 has 13 residues. CDR1 is MDHEN and CDR2 is SYDVKM in the germline V gene. Trimming removed 8 bases at V and 0 bases at J, with 7 bases between. CDR3 bases: TGTGCCAGCGGACTACCGAACACCGGGGAGCTGTTTTTT. As protein: CASGLPNTGELFF.

The chain carries TRBV20-1 and TRBJ1-1, with D tentatively TRBD1 (6 bases). The germline gives CDR1 DFQATT, CDR2 SNEGSKA (reference sequence). V lost 2 bases, J lost 11 bases, and 12 bases lay in between. The CDR3 has 11 residues. The CDR3 here is CSARQGFEAFF. The CDR3 DNA is TGCAGTGCTAGACAGGGGTTTGAGGCTTTCTTT.

This clone was observed a handful of times. This rearrangement joins TRBV7-8 to TRBJ2-7; possibly TRBD2 for D (6 bases). The CDR3 is 15 residues long. Germline V gene lookup returns CDR1 SGHVS and CDR2 FQNEAQ. The V gene lost 0 bases and the J gene lost 0 bases, with 9 bases spanning the gap. Here the CDR3 reads CASSLAAGRSYEQYF. Here the CDR3 DNA reads TGTGCCAGCAGCTTAGCAGCGGGCCGCTCCTACGAGCAGTACTTC. Complete variable domain (other parts from reference TRBV7-8 and TRBJ2-7): GAGVSQSPRYKVAKRGQDVALRCDPISGHVSLFWYQQALGQGPEFLTYFQNEAQLDKSGLPSDRFFAERPEGSVSTLKIQRTQQEDSAVYLCASSLAAGRSYEQYFGPGTRLTVT.

J is TRBJ2-1 and V is TRBV18, with a weak D call TRBD1 (5 bases). Per the germline V gene, CDR1 is KGHSH and CDR2 is LQKENI. The CDR3 spans 15 residues. The V and J ends lost 3 bases and 8 bases respectively, with 17 bases between them. The CDR3 DNA reads as TGTGCCAGCTCACCTATCCCAAGGGGTAGGGATGAGCAGTTCTTC. Translating gives CASSPIPRGRDEQFF.

This clone showed up just a few times. The chain is built from TRBV25-1 and TRBJ2-5; unclear D gene. The CDR3 spans 13 residues. Germline CDR1 reads MGHDK; CDR2 reads SYGVNS. V shed 10 bases and J shed 4 bases, with 16 bases lying between them. The CDR3 DNA reads as TGTGCCACTGGTGGGCTGATACTAGAGACCCAGTACTTC. Encoded protein: CATGGLILETQYF.

The chain carries TRBV7-2 and TRBJ2-7; tentative D call: TRBD1 (6 bases). Trimming stripped 5 bases from V and 3 bases from J, with 14 bases between. CDR3 size: 14 residues. Germline V CDR1 and CDR2: SGHTA, FQGNSA. The CDR3 sequence: CASSLGQSYYEQYF. CDR3 nucleotides: TGTGCCAGCAGCCTCGGACAGAGTTACTACGAGCAGTACTTC.

This sequence joins TRBV14 and TRBJ2-2; TRBD2 might be the D (7 bases). The CDR3 sequence is 16 residues long. Germline CDR1 is SGHDN and CDR2 is FVKESK. V was pared by 1 base and J by 2 bases, with 11 bases between. The DNA for the CDR3 is TGTGCCAGCAGCCAAGGGCGGGGGCCCAACACCGGGGAGCTGTTTTTT. This translates into CASSQGRGPNTGELFF.